These 8 T cell receptor beta chains originate from one sample sequenced in a study of vaccination and CD4 T cells after COVID-19. Treatment denoted: roughly 11-day PBMC culture with coronavirus spike peptide pools or control peptides (ViraFEST assay). Oncomine TCR Beta short-read sequencing was applied to DNA from cultured CD4+ T cells. TCRdb ran MiXCR on the PCR reads and lists one entry per CDR3 protein. Here the sample spans approximately 14,000 distinct CDR3 sequences, about 70% being singletons. These receptors' targets are unknown. Sequenced material: CD4+ T cells from blood, cultured in vitro. The source is a human donor who had recovered from COVID-19.

The V call is TRBV7-9, the J call TRBJ1-2, with TRBD1 as a possible D gene (5 bases). Per the germline V gene, CDR1 is SEHNR and CDR2 is FQNEAQ (reference sequence). This CDR3 is built from 17 residues. Trimming cost V 3 bases and J 7 bases, with 24 bases left between them. CDR3: CASSLGGNGEKFGGYTF. DNA of the CDR3: TGTGCCAGCAGCTTGGGGGGGAACGGGGAGAAGTTCGGTGGCTACACCTTC.

This sequence joins TRBV28 and TRBJ1-6; weak D call: TRBD1 (5 bases). The CDR3 sequence is 15 residues long. Trimming cost V 5 bases and J 5 bases, with 13 bases left between them. Germline V gene sequence: CDR1 MDHEN, CDR2 SYDVKM. This CDR3 reads CASSRRGTDNSPLHF. Written as DNA, the CDR3 is TGTGCCAGCAGTCGTCGGGGCACTGATAATTCACCCCTCCACTTT.

This chain uses TRBV10-3 with TRBJ2-3; possible D gene TRBD2, 6 bases. Trimming removed 11 bases at V and 1 base at J, with 16 bases between. The CDR3 is 14 residues long. CDR1 is ENHRY and CDR2 is SYGVKD in the germline V gene. The CDR3 here is CAASLGGGTDTQYF. CDR3 DNA sequence: TGTGCCGCTTCCTTGGGGGGAGGCACAGATACGCAGTATTTT.

This clonotype has only one observation. This rearrangement joins TRBV19 to TRBJ1-1; TRBD1 might be the D (5 bases). Trimming took off 2 bases at V and 0 bases at J, with 7 bases between the two ends. The CDR3 is made up of 14 amino acids. Per the germline V gene, CDR1 is LNHDA and CDR2 is SQIVND (reference sequence). The CDR3 DNA is TGTGCCAGTAGTATATGGGGGATGAACACTGAAGCTTTCTTT. Its protein product is CASSIWGMNTEAFF. Supplemented by reference TRBV19 and TRBJ1-1, the full variable domain reads DGGITQSPKYLFRKEGQNVTLSCEQNLNHDAMYWYRQDPGQGLRLIYYSQIVNDFQKGDIAEGYSVSREKKESFPLTVTSAQKNPTAFYLCASSIWGMNTEAFFGQGTRLTVV.

This chain uses TRBV6-5 with TRBJ1-2, with TRBD1 matching over 12 bases. Germline CDR1 reads MNHEY; CDR2 reads SVGAGI. Losses at the gene ends were 2 bases for V and 6 bases for J; bases not matched to a gene: 4. The CDR3 has 15 residues. CDR3 region: CASSYTGTGGDGYTF. The CDR3, as DNA: TGTGCCAGCAGTTACACTGGGACAGGGGGCGATGGCTACACCTTC.

The gene calls are TRBV27 and TRBJ2-2, with a weak D call TRBD1 (5 bases). Per the germline V gene, CDR1 is MNHEY and CDR2 is SMNVEV (reference sequence). Between the trimmed V and J ends, which lost 1 base and 4 bases, there was a span of 10 bases. CDR3 length: 15 residues. The CDR3 coding sequence is TGTGCCAGCAGTTTATTGGACACCGCCACCGGGGAGCTGTTTTTT. This gives the protein CASSLLDTATGELFF.

This chain connects TRBV20-1 to TRBJ2-7; maybe TRBD1 (5 bases). With 3 bases removed from V and 2 bases from J, the gap between germline ends came to 14 bases. Per germline, CDR1 DFQATT and CDR2 SNEGSKA (reference sequence). This CDR3 is 14 amino acids long. CDR3 sequence: CSASPHLTAYEQYF. The CDR3 DNA follows: TGCAGTGCTAGCCCGCATCTGACAGCCTACGAGCAGTACTTC.

This clonotype was seen only a few times. The chain carries TRBV6-1 and TRBJ1-1, with TRBD1 matching 7 bases. The germline V gene encodes CDR1 MNHNS and CDR2 SASEGT. CDR3 size: 12 residues. The V and J ends lost 5 bases and 5 bases, in that order; junction bases with no gene match: 2. The CDR3 spells CASSQTGTEAFF. The CDR3 DNA sequence: TGTGCCAGCAGTCAGACAGGGACTGAAGCTTTCTTT.